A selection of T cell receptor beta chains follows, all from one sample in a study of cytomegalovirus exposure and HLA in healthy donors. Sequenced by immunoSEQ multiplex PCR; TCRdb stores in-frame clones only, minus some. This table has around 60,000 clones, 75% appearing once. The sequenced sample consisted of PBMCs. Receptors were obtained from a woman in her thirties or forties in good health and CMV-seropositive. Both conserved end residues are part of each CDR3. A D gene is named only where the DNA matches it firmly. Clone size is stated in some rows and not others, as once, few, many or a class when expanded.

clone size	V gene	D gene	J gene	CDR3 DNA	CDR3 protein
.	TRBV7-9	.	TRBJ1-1	TGTGCCAGCAGTCCCCCTGGCGGCACTGAAGCTTTCTTT	CASSPPGGTEAFF
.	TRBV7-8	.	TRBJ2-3	TGTGCCAGCAGCCCAGATAGCGTACGCACAGATACGCAGTATTTT	CASSPDSVRTDTQYF
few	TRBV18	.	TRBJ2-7	TGTGCCAGCTCACCAAGAACAGGGCTCTCTACCGAGCAGTACTTC	CASSPRTGLSTEQYF
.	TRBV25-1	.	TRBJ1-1	TGTGCCAGCAGTGAATGGAGGGGCAGGTACACTGAAGCTTTCTTT	CASSEWRGRYTEAFF
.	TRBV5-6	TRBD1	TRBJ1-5	TGTGCCAGCAGCTTGACAGGGGGTCAGCCCCAGCATTTT	CASSLTGGQPQHF
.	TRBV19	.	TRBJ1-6	TGTGCCAGTAGTATGGGGACTGGCTATAATTCACCCCTCCACTTT	CASSMGTGYNSPLHF
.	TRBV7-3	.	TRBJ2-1	TGTGCCAGCAGCCAACGGGGGCGCGGGGGCAATGAGCAGTTCTTC	CASSQRGRGGNEQFF
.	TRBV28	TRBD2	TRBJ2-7	TGTGCCAGCAGCCGTCTGACTAGCGGGGGACCTGGTTGGTTC	CASSRLTSGGPGWF
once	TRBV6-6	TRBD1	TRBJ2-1	TGTGCCAGTCAGGGGGTTAGCTCCTACAATGAGCAGTTCTTC	CASQGVSSYNEQFF
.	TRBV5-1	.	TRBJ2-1	TGCGCCAGCAGCTCGTCGACTGTCAATGAGCAGTTCTTC	CASSSSTVNEQFF